The 29 T cell receptor beta chains reported below all come from one sample, sequenced in a study of follicular helper T cells after annual influenza vaccination. Time point denoted: 2014-2015 season, pre-vaccination. Data came from immunoSEQ multiplex PCR; TCRdb stores just in-frame clones and leaves some out. The table has over 11,000 clones, 84% seen once. Specimen: CXCR5- memory CD4+ T cells sorted from blood, collected on the day of influenza vaccination. The origin of the receptors is an adult who received the influenza vaccine.

The chain is built from TRBV5-1 and TRBJ1-6, with 7 bases identical to TRBD1. Germline V gene data show CDR1 as SGHRS and CDR2 as YFSETQ. With V trimmed by 4 bases and J by 6 bases, 10 bases remained unmatched. This CDR3 region has 16 residues. CDR3 coding DNA: TGCGCCAGCAGCGCGCAAGACAGGGTGGGTAATTCACCCCTCCACTTT. Its protein product is CASSAQDRVGNSPLHF.

J is TRBJ2-1 and V is TRBV7-2, with 14 bases lining up with TRBD2. V was pared by 5 bases and J by 10 bases, with 16 bases of the junction left unmatched. Germline values: CDR1 SGHTA, CDR2 FQGNSA. The CDR3 spans 18 residues. CDR3 loop: CASSPWTSGGPLLREQFF. As DNA, the CDR3 is TGTGCCAGCAGCCCTTGGACTAGCGGGGGGCCGCTACTTCGAGAGCAGTTCTTC.

The rearrangement joins TRBV6-6 to TRBJ2-7; 11 nucleotides align to TRBD1. Germline V gene lookup returns CDR1 MNHNY and CDR2 SVGAGI (reference sequence). CDR3 size: 15 residues. The ends lost 6 bases at V and 4 bases at J; junction bases unmatched: 8. Here the CDR3 DNA reads TGTGCCAGCAGACCCGGACAGGGGGCGGTGTACGAGCAGTACTTC. Protein product: CASRPGQGAVYEQYF.

V and J are TRBV15 and TRBJ1-3; unclear D gene. This CDR3 has 13 amino acids. Germline values: CDR1 LNHNV, CDR2 YYDKDF (reference sequence). The ends were cut back, 3 bases at V and 3 bases at J, with 6 bases in the middle. The DNA of the CDR3 is TGTGCCACCAGCAGGGGTTTTGGAAACACCATATATTTT. Translated: CATSRGFGNTIYF.

The chain is built from TRBV28 and TRBJ2-7; 8 positions agree with TRBD2. Germline V gene lookup returns CDR1 MDHEN and CDR2 SYDVKM. J lost 1 base, V lost 10 bases, and 9 bases had no gene match. The CDR3 has 14 amino acids. CDR3 coding DNA: TGTGCCACTGGAGGCGGGGGGATATCCTACGAGCAGTACTTC. This translates into CATGGGGISYEQYF.

The J gene is TRBJ1-3, the V gene TRBV27; 9 positions agree with TRBD1. This CDR3 region has 16 residues. The V segment lost 0 bases and the J segment 5 bases; nucleotides outside the gene matches: 5. Germline assignment: CDR1 MNHEY and CDR2 SMNVEV (reference sequence). Written as DNA, the CDR3 is TGTGCCAGCAGTTTATCGGGGACAGGGTCTAGAAACACCATATATTTT. This encodes CASSLSGTGSRNTIYF.

The chain links TRBV7-9 to TRBJ1-4, with 8 positions matching TRBD1. From germline, CDR1 is SEHNR and CDR2 FQNEAQ (reference sequence). V trimming: 10 bases; J trimming: 8 bases; junction bases outside the gene matches: 9. The CDR3 totals 13 residues. Written as DNA, the CDR3 is TGTGCCACAGCGGGCAGGGGGCAAGAAAAACTGTTTTTT. Residues: CATAGRGQEKLFF.

This clone was picked up a small number of times. The chain carries TRBV6-5 and TRBJ2-7, with 9 bases that match TRBD1. The CDR3 length is 15 residues. The ends lost 5 bases at V and 3 bases at J; junction bases unmatched: 8. Per germline, CDR1 MNHEY and CDR2 SVGAGI. CDR3 in amino acids: CASSVNPGQGYEQYF. The CDR3 DNA is TGTGCCAGCAGTGTCAATCCGGGACAGGGCTACGAGCAGTACTTC.

This clone was seen only a few times. CDR3 bases: TGTGCCAGCTCACCACAACAGGGAGGGGAGCTGTTTTTT. Translated, it gives CASSPQQGGELFF. V and J are TRBV18 and TRBJ2-2, with D possibly being TRBD1 (6 bases). CDR1 is KGHSH and CDR2 is LQKENI in the germline V gene. The ends were cut back, 1 base at V and 8 bases at J, with 8 bases in the middle. The CDR3 totals 13 residues.

The chain employs TRBV4-3 and TRBJ1-2; 10 bases align to TRBD1. V gave up 1 base and J gave up 2 bases; unmatched junction bases: 4. The CDR3 extends over 16 amino acids. In germline, CDR1 is LGHNA, CDR2 YSLEER. Here the CDR3 DNA reads TGCGCCAGCAGCCAAGCCGCGGGACAGGGGAACTATGGCTACACCTTC. Encoded protein: CASSQAAGQGNYGYTF.

The genes are TRBV19 and TRBJ2-7, with TRBD1 matching 8 bases. The CDR3 length is 15 residues. V shed 5 bases and J 5 bases; nucleotides not matched to a gene: 11. The germline CDR1 and CDR2 sequences are LNHDA and SQIVND (reference sequence). The CDR3: CASSQVGTGADEQYF. In nucleotides, the CDR3 is TGTGCCAGTAGTCAGGTAGGGACAGGAGCTGACGAGCAGTACTTC. Variable domain in full (rest from reference TRBV19 and TRBJ2-7): DGGITQSPKYLFRKEGQNVTLSCEQNLNHDAMYWYRQDPGQGLRLIYYSQIVNDFQKGDIAEGYSVSREKKESFPLTVTSAQKNPTAFYLCASSQVGTGADEQYFGPGTRLTVT.

The chain is built from TRBV11-2 and TRBJ1-2, with TRBD1 matching 7 bases. The J segment lost 0 bases and the V segment lost 2 bases, leaving 6 bases of the junction unmatched. The CDR3 has 16 amino acids. Germline lookup yields CDR1 SGHAT and CDR2 FQNNGV. The CDR3 DNA sequence: TGTGCCAGCAGCTTATCCAGGGGGGTCTCTAACTATGGCTACACCTTC. It encodes CASSLSRGVSNYGYTF.

The chain couples TRBV19 to TRBJ2-7, with D possibly being TRBD2 (5 bases). The CDR3 length is 12 residues. Germline CDR1 is LNHDA and CDR2 is SQIVND (reference sequence). V was pared by 4 bases and J by 5 bases, with 9 bases between. The CDR3 spells CASSRTGNEQYF. In DNA form, the CDR3 reads TGTGCCAGTAGTAGGACTGGGAACGAGCAGTACTTC.

V is TRBV5-4 and J is TRBJ2-5, with D possibly TRBD2 on 7 matching bases. V was shortened by 2 bases and J by 5 bases, with 16 bases between the two germline ends. This CDR3 is 15 amino acids long. Per germline, CDR1 SGHNT and CDR2 YYREEE (reference sequence). The CDR3 bases are TGTGCCAGCAGCTTTAGTCGGGGGGCCCCGGAGACCCAGTACTTC. Its protein product is CASSFSRGAPETQYF.

The chain combines TRBV6-5 with TRBJ2-1; the D gene is possibly TRBD1 (5 bases). The V and J ends lost 7 bases and 10 bases respectively, with 17 bases between them. Per germline, CDR1 MNHEY and CDR2 SVGAGI. There are 13 residues in the CDR3. The CDR3 protein is CASTLDASGEQFF. The CDR3 DNA follows: TGTGCCAGCACCCTGGACGCCTCAGGGGAGCAGTTCTTC.

V usage is TRBV5-1 and J usage is TRBJ2-7, with a tentative D call TRBD2 (5 bases). V shed 0 bases and J shed 4 bases, with 11 bases lying between them. The CDR3 extends over 14 amino acids. Germline values: CDR1 SGHRS, CDR2 YFSETQ. The CDR3 protein is CASSLAGIRYEQYF. CDR3 nucleotides: TGCGCCAGCAGCTTGGCGGGGATTCGGTACGAGCAGTACTTC.

This chain joins TRBV2 and TRBJ2-1, with D possibly TRBD2 on 5 matching bases. The CDR3 runs 15 residues. Germline V gene sequence: CDR1 SNHLY, CDR2 FYNNEI. The germline V and J ends were trimmed by 7 bases and 8 bases, with 21 bases remaining between them. The CDR3 sequence is CASTEDRGIIDEQFF. CDR3 bases: TGTGCCAGCACCGAAGACCGGGGAATAATCGATGAGCAGTTCTTC.

The table lists this clone with a count of one. The rearrangement links TRBV5-4 to TRBJ2-3; TRBD2 agrees at 7 bases. CDR1 is SGHNT, CDR2 YYREEE, per germline (reference sequence). J was trimmed by 4 bases and V by 4 bases; bases with no gene match: 6. This CDR3 is built from 14 residues. CDR3 region: CASSPSGASDTQYF. The CDR3 coding sequence is TGTGCCAGCAGCCCAAGCGGGGCCTCAGATACGCAGTATTTT.

This chain uses TRBV7-2 with TRBJ2-1, with D uncertain. V dropped 5 bases and J dropped 1 base, with 9 bases sitting between them. In germline, CDR1 is SGHTA, CDR2 FQGNSA. The CDR3 contains 14 residues. CDR3 sequence reads: CASSRLGSYNEQFF. Written as DNA, the CDR3 is TGTGCCAGCAGCCGGTTAGGGTCCTACAATGAGCAGTTCTTC. The full variable domain, rest sourced from reference TRBV7-2 and TRBJ2-1, is GAGVSQSPSNKVTEKGKDVELRCDPISGHTALYWYRQSLGQGLEFLIYFQGNSAPDKSGLPSDRFSAERTGGSVSTLTIQRTQQEDSAVYLCASSRLGSYNEQFFGPGTRLTVL.

This chain uses TRBV18 with TRBJ2-5; no firm D call. V was cut by 3 bases and J by 5 bases, with 13 bases left in between. Germline V gene sequence: CDR1 KGHSH, CDR2 LQKENI. There are 14 residues in the CDR3. As DNA, the CDR3 is TGTGCCAGCTCACCTCTGGAAGGTTTTGAGACCCAGTACTTC. This sequence encodes CASSPLEGFETQYF.

The chain links TRBV30 to TRBJ1-5; TRBD1 is a possible D gene (6 bases). The V gene's germline CDR1 is GTSNPN and CDR2 SVGIG (reference sequence). V gave up 3 bases and J gave up 4 bases, with 16 bases separating them. The CDR3 loop spans 15 amino acids. The CDR3 bases are TGTGCCTGGAGCCGCAAAGGGGGTCCAAATCAGCCCCAGCATTTT. It specifies CAWSRKGGPNQPQHF.

This clone was detected a few times. J is TRBJ1-6 and V is TRBV5-1, with D possibly being TRBD1 (5 bases). The CDR3 sequence is 13 residues long. V was pared by 4 bases and J by 7 bases, with 9 bases between. Germline V CDR1 and CDR2: SGHRS, YFSETQ. Here the CDR3 reads CASSLGGNSPLHF. The CDR3 DNA reads TGCGCCAGCAGCCTGGGGGGAAATTCACCCCTCCACTTT.

V is TRBV19 and J is TRBJ2-7; D is uncertain. The CDR3 sequence is 15 residues long. CDR1 is LNHDA and CDR2 is SQIVND in the germline V gene (reference sequence). Between the trimmed V and J ends, which lost 1 base and 2 bases, there was a span of 12 bases. The CDR3 nucleotides are TGTGCCAGTAGTATAGCCCCGTCCCGAACCTACGAGCAGTACTTC. It codes for CASSIAPSRTYEQYF.

This clone was detected a few times. This chain uses TRBV18 with TRBJ1-2; a possible D gene is TRBD1 (5 bases). The V end was cut by 3 bases, the J end by 2 bases, with 10 bases between. CDR1 KGHSH and CDR2 LQKENI come from the germline V gene. The CDR3 spans 14 residues. This CDR3 reads CASSPPGTNYGYTF. CDR3 nucleotides: TGTGCCAGCTCACCGCCCGGGACCAACTATGGCTACACCTTC.

The chain links TRBV18 to TRBJ1-1; possibly TRBD1 for D (5 bases). Trimming pared 0 bases from V and 5 bases from J, leaving 16 bases between. The CDR3 runs to 16 residues. Looked up from germline, CDR1 is KGHSH and CDR2 is LQKENI. CDR3 region: CASSPPAGNMGTEAFF. Written as DNA, the CDR3 is TGTGCCAGCTCACCACCGGCAGGGAATATGGGGACTGAAGCTTTCTTT.

The J gene is TRBJ1-2, the V gene TRBV7-2; TRBD1 is a possible D gene (5 bases). The V and J ends lost 5 bases and 6 bases respectively, with 25 bases between them. Germline CDR1 reads SGHTA; CDR2 reads FQGNSA. The CDR3 runs 17 residues. In DNA, the CDR3 is TGTGCCAGCAGCGTATCTCCCGGGACCCTCGCTTCGGATGGCTACACCTTC. Translating gives CASSVSPGTLASDGYTF. The full variable domain, completed using reference TRBV7-2 and TRBJ1-2, is GAGVSQSPSNKVTEKGKDVELRCDPISGHTALYWYRQSLGQGLEFLIYFQGNSAPDKSGLPSDRFSAERTGGSVSTLTIQRTQQEDSAVYLCASSVSPGTLASDGYTFGSGTRLTVV.

The chain uses TRBV20-1 and TRBJ1-2; D is undetermined. CDR1 DFQATT and CDR2 SNEGSKA come from the germline V gene (reference sequence). This CDR3 is built from 11 residues. With 2 bases removed from V and 8 bases from J, the gap between germline ends came to 9 bases. The CDR3 nucleotides are TGCAGTGCTAGAACCGCCCTGGGCTACACCTTC. It specifies CSARTALGYTF.

The gene calls are TRBV7-2 and TRBJ2-3, with 9 bases identical to TRBD2. CDR1 is SGHTA and CDR2 is FQGNSA in the germline V gene. The CDR3 sequence is 16 residues long. Unmatched junction bases numbered 6, after V lost 3 bases and J lost 2 bases. CDR3 bases: TGTGCCAGCAGCTTGAGAGCGGGGGGATACACAGATACGCAGTATTTT. Protein product: CASSLRAGGYTDTQYF.

The chain carries TRBV30 and TRBJ1-1; D unresolved. Trimming left V 3 bases short and J 8 bases short, with 13 bases between. Germline values: CDR1 GTSNPN, CDR2 SVGIG (reference sequence). CDR3 length: 12 residues. Here the CDR3 DNA reads TGTGCCTGGAGAAGGGCCCCAGGCGAAGCTTTCTTT. The encoded protein is CAWRRAPGEAFF.